The next 5 T cell receptor beta chains were all read from a single sample in a study of human T cells and chemical hapten exposure. Time point: healthy volunteer bleed at 2 weeks. Whole blood, unfractionated, served as the material for total RNA extraction. TCRdb redid the calling of the RACE reads with MiXCR, one entry per CDR3 protein. Of around 130,000 distinct CDR3 sequences in the sample, approximately 9.5% were seen once. Sequenced sample: whole blood. The source of these receptors is a male donor in good health. Some clones in this sample may be carry-over from other donors' samples.

The chain employs TRBV5-4 and TRBJ2-1; 13 bases map to TRBD2. V was pared by 2 bases and J by 2 bases, with 4 bases of the junction left unmatched. The length of the CDR3 is 17 residues. Germline CDR1 SGHNT, CDR2 YYREEE (reference sequence). CDR3 region: CASSFGLAGVTYNEQFF. The CDR3 DNA follows: TGTGCCAGCAGCTTCGGACTAGCGGGAGTGACCTACAATGAGCAGTTCTTC.

This clonotype turned up a few times. CDR3 sequence reads: CSVQVQLGRPLHF. CDR3 nucleotide sequence: TGCAGCGTTCAGGTCCAACTTGGGCGGCCCCTCCACTTT. V and J are TRBV29-1 and TRBJ1-6; the D is unclear. Germline V gene sequence: CDR1 SQVTM, CDR2 ANQGSEA. This CDR3 comprises 13 residues. Trimming shortened V by 5 bases and J by 13 bases, and 18 bases separated the two germline ends.

The V call is TRBV12-3 or TRBV12-4, the J call TRBJ1-1; no clear D gene. CDR3 size: 13 residues. The V end was cut by 6 bases, the J end by 9 bases, with 17 bases between. The CDR3 DNA sequence: TGTGCCAGCAGCCCCACTTTGGAAGGACAAGCTTTCTTT. Protein product: CASSPTLEGQAFF.

The V call is TRBV5-8, the J call TRBJ2-5; 11 bases align to TRBD2. CDR1 SGHTS and CDR2 YDEGEE come from the germline V gene. The CDR3 runs to 17 residues. Trimming took 4 bases from V and 3 from J; bases not matched to a gene: 11. The CDR3 DNA is TGTGCCAGCAGCCCAACTCAGGGGACTAGCGGTGAAGAGACCCAGTACTTC. Translating it yields CASSPTQGTSGEETQYF.

This clonotype was counted a few times. The chain joins TRBV11-1 to TRBJ1-1; D not certain. Germline CDR1 is SGHAT and CDR2 is FQDESV (reference sequence). Deletions cut 5 bases from V and 2 bases from J, with 12 bases between. CDR3 length: 14 amino acids. The CDR3 sequence is CASSRGPKNTEAFF. CDR3 coding DNA: TGTGCCAGCAGCCGAGGGCCTAAAAACACTGAAGCTTTCTTT.